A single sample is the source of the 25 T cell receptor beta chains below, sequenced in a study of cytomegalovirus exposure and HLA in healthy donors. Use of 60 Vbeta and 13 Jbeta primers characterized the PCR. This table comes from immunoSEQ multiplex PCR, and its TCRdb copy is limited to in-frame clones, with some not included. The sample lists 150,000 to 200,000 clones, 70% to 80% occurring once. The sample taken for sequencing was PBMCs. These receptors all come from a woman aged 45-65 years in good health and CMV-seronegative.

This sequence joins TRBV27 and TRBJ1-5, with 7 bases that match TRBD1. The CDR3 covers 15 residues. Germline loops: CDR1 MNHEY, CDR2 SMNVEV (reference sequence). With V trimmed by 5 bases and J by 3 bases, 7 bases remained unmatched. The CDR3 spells CASSQTGSINQPQHF. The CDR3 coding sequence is TGTGCCAGCAGTCAGACAGGGTCCATCAATCAGCCCCAGCATTTT.

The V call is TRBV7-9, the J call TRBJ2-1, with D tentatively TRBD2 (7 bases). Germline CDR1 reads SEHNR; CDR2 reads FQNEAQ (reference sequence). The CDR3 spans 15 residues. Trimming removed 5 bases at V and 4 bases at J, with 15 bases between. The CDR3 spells CASSPGRGTYNEQFF. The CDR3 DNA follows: TGTGCCAGCAGCCCTGGGAGGGGGACATACAATGAGCAGTTCTTC.

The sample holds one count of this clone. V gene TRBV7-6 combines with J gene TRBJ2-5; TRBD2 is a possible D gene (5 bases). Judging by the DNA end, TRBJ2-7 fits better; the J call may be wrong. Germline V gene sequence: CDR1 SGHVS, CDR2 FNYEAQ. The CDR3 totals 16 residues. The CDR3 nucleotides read TGTGCCAGCAGCTTAGAAGAAACTAGTGCATCGTACGAGCAGTACTTC. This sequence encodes CASSLEETSASYEQYF.

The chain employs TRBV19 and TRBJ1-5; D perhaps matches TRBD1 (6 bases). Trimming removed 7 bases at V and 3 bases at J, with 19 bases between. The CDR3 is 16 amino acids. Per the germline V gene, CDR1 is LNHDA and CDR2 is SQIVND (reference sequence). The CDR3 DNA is TGTGCCAGTAAGATCCTTGGGGACACCTTCAATCAGCCCCAGCATTTT. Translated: CASKILGDTFNQPQHF.

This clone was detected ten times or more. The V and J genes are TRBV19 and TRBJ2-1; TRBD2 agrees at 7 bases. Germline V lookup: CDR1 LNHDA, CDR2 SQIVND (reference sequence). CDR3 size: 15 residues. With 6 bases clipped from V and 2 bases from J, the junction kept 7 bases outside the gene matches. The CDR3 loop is CASRSEGGPYNEQFF. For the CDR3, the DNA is TGTGCCAGTAGGTCTGAGGGAGGGCCCTACAATGAGCAGTTCTTC. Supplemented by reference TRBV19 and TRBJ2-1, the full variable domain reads DGGITQSPKYLFRKEGQNVTLSCEQNLNHDAMYWYRQDPGQGLRLIYYSQIVNDFQKGDIAEGYSVSREKKESFPLTVTSAQKNPTAFYLCASRSEGGPYNEQFFGPGTRLTVL.

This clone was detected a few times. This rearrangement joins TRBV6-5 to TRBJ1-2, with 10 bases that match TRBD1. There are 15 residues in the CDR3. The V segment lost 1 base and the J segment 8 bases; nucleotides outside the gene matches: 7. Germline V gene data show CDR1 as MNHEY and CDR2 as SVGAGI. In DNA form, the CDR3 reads TGTGCCAGCAGTTACTTTGGGACAGGGGTTGGAGGCTACACCTTC. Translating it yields CASSYFGTGVGGYTF.

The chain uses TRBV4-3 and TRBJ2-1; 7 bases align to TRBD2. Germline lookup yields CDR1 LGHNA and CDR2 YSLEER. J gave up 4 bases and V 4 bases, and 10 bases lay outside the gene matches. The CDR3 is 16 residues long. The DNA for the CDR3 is TGCGCCAGCAGCCCCTCGTGGGGGGGAGGTTACAATGAGCAGTTCTTC. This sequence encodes CASSPSWGGGYNEQFF.

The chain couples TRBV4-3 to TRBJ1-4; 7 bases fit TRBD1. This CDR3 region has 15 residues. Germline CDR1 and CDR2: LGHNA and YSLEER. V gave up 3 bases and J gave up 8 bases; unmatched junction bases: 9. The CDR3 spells CASSQTDSQGEKLFF. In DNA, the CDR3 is TGCGCCAGCAGCCAGACAGATTCACAGGGGGAAAAACTGTTTTTT.

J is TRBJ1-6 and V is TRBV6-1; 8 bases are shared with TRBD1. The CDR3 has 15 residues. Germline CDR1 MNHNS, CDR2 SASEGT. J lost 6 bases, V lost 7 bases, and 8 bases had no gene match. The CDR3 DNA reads TGTGCCAGCAACGTCAGGGGGCACATTAATTCACCCCTCCACTTT. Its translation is CASNVRGHINSPLHF.

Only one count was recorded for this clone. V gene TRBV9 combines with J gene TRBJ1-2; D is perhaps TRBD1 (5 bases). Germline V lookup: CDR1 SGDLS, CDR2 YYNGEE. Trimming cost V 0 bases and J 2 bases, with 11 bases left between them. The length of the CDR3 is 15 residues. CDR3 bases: TGTGCCAGCAGCGTAGGGCAGGGCCAAAACTATGGCTACACCTTC. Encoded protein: CASSVGQGQNYGYTF.

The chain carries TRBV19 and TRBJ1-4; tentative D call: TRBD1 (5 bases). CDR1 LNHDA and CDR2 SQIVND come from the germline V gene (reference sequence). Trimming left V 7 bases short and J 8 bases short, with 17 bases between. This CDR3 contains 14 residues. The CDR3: CASTRGSRVEKLFF. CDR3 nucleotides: TGTGCCAGTACCCGGGGGAGCCGAGTGGAAAAACTGTTTTTT.

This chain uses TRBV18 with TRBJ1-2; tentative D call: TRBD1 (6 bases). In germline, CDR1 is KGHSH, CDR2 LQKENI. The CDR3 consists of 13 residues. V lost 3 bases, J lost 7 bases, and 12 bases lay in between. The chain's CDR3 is CASSPGGGLGYTF. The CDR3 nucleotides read TGTGCCAGCTCACCGGGGGGGGGCCTTGGCTACACCTTC.

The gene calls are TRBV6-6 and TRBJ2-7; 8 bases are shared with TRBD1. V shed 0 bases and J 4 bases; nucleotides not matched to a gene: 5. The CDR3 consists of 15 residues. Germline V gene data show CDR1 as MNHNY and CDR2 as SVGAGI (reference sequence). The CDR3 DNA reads TGTGCCAGCAGTTACTCCGGACAGGGCCCGTACGAGCAGTACTTC. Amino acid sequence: CASSYSGQGPYEQYF.

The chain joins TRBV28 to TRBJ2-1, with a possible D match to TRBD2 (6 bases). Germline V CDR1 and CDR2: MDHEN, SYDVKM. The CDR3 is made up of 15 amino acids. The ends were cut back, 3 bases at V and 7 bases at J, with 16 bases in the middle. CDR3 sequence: CASSFSGVQTNEQFF. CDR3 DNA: TGTGCCAGCAGTTTCTCGGGGGTGCAGACGAATGAGCAGTTCTTC. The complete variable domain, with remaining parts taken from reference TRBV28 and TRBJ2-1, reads DVKVTQSSRYLVKRTGEKVFLECVQDMDHENMFWYRQDPGLGLRLIYFSYDVKMKEKGDIPEGYSVSREKKERFSLILESASTNQTSMYLCASSFSGVQTNEQFFGPGTRLTVL.

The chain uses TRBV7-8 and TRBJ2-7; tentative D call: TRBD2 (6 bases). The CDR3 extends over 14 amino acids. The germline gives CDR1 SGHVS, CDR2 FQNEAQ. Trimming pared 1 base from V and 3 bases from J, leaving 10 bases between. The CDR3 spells CASSLGGTGYEQYF. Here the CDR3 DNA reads TGTGCCAGCAGCTTAGGGGGGACTGGCTACGAGCAGTACTTC.

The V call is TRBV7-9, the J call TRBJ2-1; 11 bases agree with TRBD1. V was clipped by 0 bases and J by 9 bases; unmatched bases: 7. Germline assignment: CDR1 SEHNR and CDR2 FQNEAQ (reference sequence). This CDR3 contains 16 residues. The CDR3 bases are TGTGCCAGCAGCTTAGCCTCCGGGACAGGGGGACTTGAGCAGTTCTTC. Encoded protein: CASSLASGTGGLEQFF. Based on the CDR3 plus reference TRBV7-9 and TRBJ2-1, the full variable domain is DTGVSQNPRHKITKRGQNVTFRCDPISEHNRLYWYRQTLGQGPEFLTYFQNEAQLEKSRLLSDRFSAERPKGSFSTLEIQRTEQGDSAMYLCASSLASGTGGLEQFFGPGTRLTVL.

CDR3 in amino acids: CASSKRLQSGELFF. The CDR3, as DNA: TGTGCCAGCAGTAAAAGACTCCAGAGCGGGGAGCTGTTTTTT. The chain links TRBV6-5 to TRBJ2-2, with D unresolved. Trimming removed 5 bases from V and 7 bases from J, with 14 bases in between. From germline, CDR1 is MNHEY and CDR2 SVGAGI. CDR3 length: 14 residues.

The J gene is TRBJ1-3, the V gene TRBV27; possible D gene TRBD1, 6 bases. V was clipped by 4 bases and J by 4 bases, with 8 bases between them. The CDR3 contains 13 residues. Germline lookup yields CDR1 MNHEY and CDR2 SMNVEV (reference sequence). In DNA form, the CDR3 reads TGTGCCAGCAGTTACAGGGAAGGAAACACCATATATTTT. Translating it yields CASSYREGNTIYF.

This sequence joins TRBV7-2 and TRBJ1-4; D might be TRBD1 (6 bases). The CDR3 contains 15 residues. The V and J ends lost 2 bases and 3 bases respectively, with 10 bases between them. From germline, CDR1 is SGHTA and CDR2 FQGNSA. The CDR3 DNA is TGTGCCAGCAGCTTACAACCAGGGGCTAATGAAAAACTGTTTTTT. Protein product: CASSLQPGANEKLFF.

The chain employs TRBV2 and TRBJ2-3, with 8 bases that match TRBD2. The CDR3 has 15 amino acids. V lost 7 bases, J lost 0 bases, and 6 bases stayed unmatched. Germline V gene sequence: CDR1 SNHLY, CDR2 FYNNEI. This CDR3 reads CASIYRGGSTDTQYF. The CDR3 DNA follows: TGTGCCAGCATTTATCGGGGGGGGAGCACAGATACGCAGTATTTT.

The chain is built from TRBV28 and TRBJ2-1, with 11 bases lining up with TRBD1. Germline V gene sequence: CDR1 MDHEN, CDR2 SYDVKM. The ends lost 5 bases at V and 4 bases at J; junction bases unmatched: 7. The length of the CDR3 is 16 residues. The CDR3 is CASSHLGTGGYNEQFF. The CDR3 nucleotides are TGTGCCAGCAGTCACCTCGGGACAGGGGGGTACAATGAGCAGTTCTTC.

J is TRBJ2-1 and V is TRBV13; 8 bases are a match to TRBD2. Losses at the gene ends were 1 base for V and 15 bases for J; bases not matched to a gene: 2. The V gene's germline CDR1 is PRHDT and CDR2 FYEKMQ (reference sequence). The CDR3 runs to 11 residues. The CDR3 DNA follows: TGTGCCAGCAGCTTAGCGGGAGGGCCGTTCTTC. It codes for CASSLAGGPFF.

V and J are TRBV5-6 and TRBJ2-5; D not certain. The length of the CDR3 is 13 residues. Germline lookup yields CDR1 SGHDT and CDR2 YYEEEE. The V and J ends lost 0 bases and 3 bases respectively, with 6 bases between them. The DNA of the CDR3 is TGTGCCAGCAGCTTGGGGCTAGAAGAGACCCAGTACTTC. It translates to CASSLGLEETQYF.

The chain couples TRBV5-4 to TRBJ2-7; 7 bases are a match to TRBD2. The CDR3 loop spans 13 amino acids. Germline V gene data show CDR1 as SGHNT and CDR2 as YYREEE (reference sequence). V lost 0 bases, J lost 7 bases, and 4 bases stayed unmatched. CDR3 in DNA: TGTGCCAGCAGCTTGGACGGAGCGGGGGAGCAGTACTTC. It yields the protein CASSLDGAGEQYF.

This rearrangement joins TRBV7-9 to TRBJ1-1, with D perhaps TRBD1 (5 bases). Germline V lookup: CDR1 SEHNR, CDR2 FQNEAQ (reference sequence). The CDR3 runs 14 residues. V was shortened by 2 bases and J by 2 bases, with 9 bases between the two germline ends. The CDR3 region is CASSLLTANTEAFF. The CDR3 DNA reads TGTGCCAGCAGCTTATTGACAGCTAACACTGAAGCTTTCTTT.